This entry lists 25 T cell receptor beta chains sequenced from one sample in a study of shared clonotypes between healthy human individuals. CD45RO-negative cells were positively selected for CCR7, leaving out terminally differentiated effector memory CD45RA+ cells. Libraries were prepared by immunoSEQ multiplex PCR; TCRdb keeps only in-frame clonotypes and omits some of them. The table lists about 2.2 million clones, about 94% of them singletons. Input material: naive CD8+ T cells from PBMCs. The receptors were gathered from a man aged 18 to 30 in good health. Some clones in this sample may be carry-over from other donors' samples.

V and J are TRBV7-9 and TRBJ1-4, with 7 bases identical to TRBD1. The CDR3 is 18 amino acids. The germline CDR1 and CDR2 sequences are SEHNR and FQNEAQ (reference sequence). J was trimmed by 3 bases and V by 1 base; bases with no gene match: 11. CDR3 protein: CASSLGDRVRAANEKLFF. The CDR3 bases are TGTGCCAGCAGCTTAGGAGACAGGGTACGTGCAGCTAATGAAAAACTGTTTTTT.

The chain employs TRBV27 and TRBJ2-1; 10 bases fit TRBD2. Germline V CDR1 and CDR2: MNHEY, SMNVEV (reference sequence). V gave up 10 bases and J gave up 3 bases; unmatched junction bases: 6. This CDR3 spans 14 amino acids. The CDR3 DNA follows: TGTGCCACTTACCCTAGCGGGGGCTACAATGAGCAGTTCTTC. This codes for CATYPSGGYNEQFF.

This clone was seen just once. The rearrangement uses TRBV27 and TRBJ2-3, with 7 nucleotides matching TRBD1. V lost 3 bases and J lost 4; bases outside the gene matches: 7. Germline CDR1 and CDR2: MNHEY and SMNVEV (reference sequence). This CDR3 contains 15 residues. CDR3 sequence reads: CASSLIGGRADTQYF. The CDR3 DNA follows: TGTGCCAGCAGTTTGATAGGGGGCAGGGCAGATACGCAGTATTTT.

This clone was counted a single time. CDR3 residues: CASTTRSEGLENTIYF. Written as DNA, the CDR3 is TGTGCCAGCACCACACGGAGTGAGGGACTCGAAAACACCATATATTTT. The chain is built from TRBV13 and TRBJ1-3; the D gene is possibly TRBD1 (5 bases). The CDR3 is made up of 16 amino acids. CDR1 PRHDT and CDR2 FYEKMQ come from the germline V gene (reference sequence). The V end was cut by 7 bases, the J end by 6 bases, with 22 bases between.

CDR3 bases: TGTGCCAGCAGTTCAGGTCAGGGGAACACTGAAGCTTTCTTT. This translates into CASSSGQGNTEAFF. The rearrangement uses TRBV28 and TRBJ1-1; TRBD1 might be the D (5 bases). The CDR3 totals 14 residues. The germline V gene has CDR1 MDHEN and CDR2 SYDVKM. V was clipped by 4 bases and J by 1 base, with 10 bases between them.

The chain combines TRBV7-7 with TRBJ1-3, with 7 bases lining up with TRBD1. The CDR3 is made up of 15 amino acids. Germline assignment: CDR1 SSHAT and CDR2 FNYEAQ (reference sequence). The J segment lost 0 bases and the V segment lost 1 base, leaving 0 bases of the junction unmatched. CDR3 in amino acids: CASSLGDSSGNTIYF. The CDR3 DNA sequence: TGTGCCAGCAGCTTAGGGGACAGCTCTGGAAACACCATATATTTT. Complete variable domain (other parts from reference TRBV7-7 and TRBJ1-3): GAGVSQSPRYKVTKRGQDVTLRCDPISSHATLYWYQQALGQGPEFLTYFNYEAQPDKSGLPSDRFSAERPEGSISTLTIQRTEQRDSAMYRCASSLGDSSGNTIYFGEGSWLTVV.

The chain carries TRBV27 and TRBJ1-4; tentative D call: TRBD1 (6 bases). Trimming cost V 11 bases and J 8 bases, with 18 bases left between them. The length of the CDR3 is 13 residues. Germline V gives CDR1 MNHEY, CDR2 SMNVEV (reference sequence). The CDR3 region is CAAGGPAGEKLFF. The CDR3 DNA reads TGTGCCGCGGGGGGCCCGGCTGGGGAAAAACTGTTTTTT.

This clone was recorded once. The genes are TRBV6-6 and TRBJ1-5; TRBD1 might be the D (6 bases). Between the trimmed V and J ends, which lost 2 bases and 0 bases, there was a span of 11 bases. There are 16 residues in the CDR3. Germline V gene data show CDR1 as MNHNY and CDR2 as SVGAGI (reference sequence). The CDR3 bases are TGTGCCAGCAGTTACGCAGGACAGTATAGCAATCAGCCCCAGCATTTT. Residues: CASSYAGQYSNQPQHF.

The chain employs TRBV6-5 and TRBJ1-2, with 11 bases lining up with TRBD1. Germline V gene lookup returns CDR1 MNHEY and CDR2 SVGAGI. This CDR3 is 15 amino acids long. V lost 5 bases and J lost 4; bases outside the gene matches: 6. In DNA, the CDR3 is TGTGCCAGCAGTAACCGGGACAGGGGGTTCTATGGCTACACCTTC. Amino acid sequence: CASSNRDRGFYGYTF.

The CDR3 here is CASSLRPGLVGANVLTF. CDR3 in DNA: TGCGCCAGCAGCCTTCGCCCGGGGTTAGTGGGGGCCAACGTCCTGACTTTC. The chain uses TRBV5-1 and TRBJ2-6; maybe TRBD2 (5 bases). The germline V and J ends were trimmed by 4 bases and 4 bases, with 18 bases remaining between them. The CDR3 is 17 residues long. Per germline, CDR1 SGHRS and CDR2 YFSETQ.

This chain links TRBV19 with TRBJ1-5, with D perhaps TRBD1 (5 bases). The germline V gene encodes CDR1 LNHDA and CDR2 SQIVND (reference sequence). Trimming stripped 5 bases from V and 5 bases from J, with 10 bases between. This CDR3 contains 13 residues. Here the CDR3 DNA reads TGTGCCAGTAGTCATTTGGGGGATCAGCCCCAGCATTTT. Translated: CASSHLGDQPQHF. The variable domain in full, completed from reference TRBV19 and TRBJ1-5, reads DGGITQSPKYLFRKEGQNVTLSCEQNLNHDAMYWYRQDPGQGLRLIYYSQIVNDFQKGDIAEGYSVSREKKESFPLTVTSAQKNPTAFYLCASSHLGDQPQHFGDGTRLSIL.

The V gene is TRBV19, the J gene TRBJ2-7; D is possibly TRBD2 (6 bases). Trimming took 5 bases from V and 4 from J, leaving 18 bases between them. This CDR3 has 15 residues. Per germline, CDR1 LNHDA and CDR2 SQIVND (reference sequence). The CDR3 DNA sequence: TGTGCCAGTAGTGCCGGGACTGGGGGACGGTACGAGCAGTACTTC. Amino acids: CASSAGTGGRYEQYF.

This clone was detected only a few times. CDR3 sequence reads: CASSIRRGPGAFF. CDR3 DNA sequence: TGTGCCAGTAGTATACGGAGGGGTCCAGGAGCTTTCTTT. The rearrangement links TRBV19 to TRBJ1-1; tentatively, D is TRBD1 (5 bases). V lost 2 bases, J lost 10 bases, and 14 bases lay in between. The germline gives CDR1 LNHDA, CDR2 SQIVND (reference sequence). The CDR3 runs to 13 residues. The full variable domain, its missing parts supplied by reference TRBV19 and TRBJ1-1, is DGGITQSPKYLFRKEGQNVTLSCEQNLNHDAMYWYRQDPGQGLRLIYYSQIVNDFQKGDIAEGYSVSREKKESFPLTVTSAQKNPTAFYLCASSIRRGPGAFFGQGTRLTVV.

The V call is TRBV15, the J call TRBJ2-1; TRBD2 agrees at 11 bases. The CDR3 loop spans 15 amino acids. The germline gives CDR1 LNHNV, CDR2 YYDKDF (reference sequence). J gave up 3 bases and V 4 bases, and 2 bases lay outside the gene matches. CDR3: CATSTGTSGYNEQFF. CDR3 in DNA: TGTGCCACCAGCACCGGGACTAGCGGCTACAATGAGCAGTTCTTC. Full variable domain (rest looked up from reference TRBV15 and TRBJ2-1): DAMVIQNPRYQVTQFGKPVTLSCSQTLNHNVMYWYQQKSSQAPKLLFHYYDKDFNNEADTPDNFQSRRPNTSFCFLDIRSPGLGDTAMYLCATSTGTSGYNEQFFGPGTRLTVL.

The chain joins TRBV7-9 to TRBJ1-1; 7 nucleotides agree with TRBD1. CDR1 is SEHNR, CDR2 FQNEAQ, per germline (reference sequence). The trim removed 2 bases at V and 6 bases at J, leaving 6 bases unmatched. This CDR3 contains 14 residues. The CDR3 nucleotides are TGTGCCAGCAGCTTACCCACAGGGGACGCTGAAGCTTTCTTT. Translated: CASSLPTGDAEAFF. The entire variable domain, with the rest obtained from reference TRBV7-9 and TRBJ1-1, is as follows: DTGVSQNPRHKITKRGQNVTFRCDPISEHNRLYWYRQTLGQGPEFLTYFQNEAQLEKSRLLSDRFSAERPKGSFSTLEIQRTEQGDSAMYLCASSLPTGDAEAFFGQGTRLTVV.

This clone was counted a single time. V usage is TRBV4-3 and J usage is TRBJ2-7; unclear D gene. The germline V gene has CDR1 LGHNA and CDR2 YSLEER. The CDR3 loop spans 14 amino acids. V lost 0 bases to trimming and J lost 5 bases, with 11 bases between them. Written as DNA, the CDR3 is TGCGCCAGCAGCCAAGATAGGTGGAGCCACGAGCAGTACTTC. Encoded protein: CASSQDRWSHEQYF.

CDR3 coding DNA: TGCGCCAGCTTGGAGGACAGGGTTGGATATAGGCATGGCTACACCTTC. Translation: CASLEDRVGYRHGYTF. V usage is TRBV5-1 and J usage is TRBJ1-2; TRBD1 matches at 8 bases. V was clipped by 7 bases and J by 6 bases; unmatched bases: 17. The CDR3 is 16 residues long. CDR1 is SGHRS and CDR2 is YFSETQ in the germline V gene.

V gene TRBV6-1 combines with J gene TRBJ2-1; TRBD2 is a possible D gene (6 bases). Germline CDR1 is MNHNS and CDR2 is SASEGT. Trimming took 0 bases from V and 5 from J, leaving 14 bases between them. The CDR3 runs 16 residues. The DNA of the CDR3 is TGTGCCAGCAGTGAAGCCGGGACTCTTCTCGACAATGAGCAGTTCTTC. Its translation: CASSEAGTLLDNEQFF.

CDR3 sequence (DNA): TGTGCCAGCAGCTCCGGGACTAGCGGGAGGGGGTACTACGAGCAGTACTTC. This gives the protein CASSSGTSGRGYYEQYF. The genes are TRBV7-9 and TRBJ2-7, with 16 bases identical to TRBD2. Trimming took 4 bases from V and 3 from J; bases not matched to a gene: 6. Germline CDR1 and CDR2: SEHNR and FQNEAQ (reference sequence). The CDR3 is made up of 17 amino acids. Full variable domain (outside the CDR3, taken from reference TRBV7-9 and TRBJ2-7): DTGVSQNPRHKITKRGQNVTFRCDPISEHNRLYWYRQTLGQGPEFLTYFQNEAQLEKSRLLSDRFSAERPKGSFSTLEIQRTEQGDSAMYLCASSSGTSGRGYYEQYFGPGTRLTVT.

The rearrangement links TRBV29-1 to TRBJ2-3, with TRBD1 matching 7 bases. The CDR3 length is 14 residues. Unmatched junction bases numbered 11, after V lost 7 bases and J lost 4 bases. Germline V gene sequence: CDR1 SQVTM, CDR2 ANQGSEA. The CDR3 nucleotides read TGCAGCGCCCTAGACAGGGTACGCGCAGATACGCAGTATTTT. Residues: CSALDRVRADTQYF.

The chain recombines TRBV9 with TRBJ2-1; D is unclear. The CDR3 is 15 residues long. Per germline, CDR1 SGDLS and CDR2 YYNGEE. V lost 4 bases and J lost 6, with 17 bases in between. As DNA, the CDR3 is TGTGCCAGCAGCATGGGATTGGGCGGAACCAATGAGCAGTTCTTC. This codes for CASSMGLGGTNEQFF.

The V gene is TRBV29-1, the J gene TRBJ2-2; D may be TRBD2 (5 bases). Looked up from germline, CDR1 is SQVTM and CDR2 is ANQGSEA. Trimming cost V 1 base and J 5 bases, with 14 bases left between them. The CDR3 extends over 15 amino acids. The CDR3 DNA sequence: TGCAGCGTTGAAGGCCGGGGTCTTGAGACCGGGGAGCTGTTTTTT. Translation: CSVEGRGLETGELFF.

The chain is built from TRBV7-2 and TRBJ2-2; D unresolved. V lost 0 bases, J lost 6 bases, and 14 bases lay in between. CDR1 is SGHTA and CDR2 is FQGNSA in the germline V gene. The CDR3 length is 16 residues. CDR3 coding DNA: TGTGCCAGCAGCTTAGCTTGGCGAATGATCCCCGGGGAGCTGTTTTTT. As protein: CASSLAWRMIPGELFF.

The chain is built from TRBV19 and TRBJ2-6, with 9 bases lining up with TRBD2. The CDR3 consists of 18 residues. Germline CDR1 LNHDA, CDR2 SQIVND (reference sequence). After removal of 6 bases from V and 2 bases from J, the junction contained 11 bases not matched to a gene. For the CDR3, the DNA is TGTGCCAGTAGCGCCGGGACTAGCTTTCTGACTGGGGCCAACGTCCTGACTTTC. Amino acids: CASSAGTSFLTGANVLTF.

This rearrangement joins TRBV30 to TRBJ2-1, with D possibly being TRBD2 (5 bases). V lost 0 bases to trimming and J lost 1 base, with 7 bases between them. Germline V CDR1 and CDR2: GTSNPN, SVGIG (reference sequence). The CDR3 covers 14 residues. The CDR3 DNA reads TGTGCCTGGAGTGTCGGGGTTTCCTACAATGAGCAGTTCTTC. Residues: CAWSVGVSYNEQFF.